Below are 13 T cell receptor beta chains sequenced from a single sample in a study of blood T cell repertoires in COVID-19. The protocol was immunoSEQ multiplex PCR, while the TCRdb copy is restricted to in-frame clones and leaves out a portion. Seen here are fewer than 350,000 clones, approximately 81% observed once, and the top ten hold around 2%. The specimen sequenced was PBMCs or T cells enriched from blood (not recorded which). Receptors were obtained from a woman aged 25 to 45 who had been exposed to COVID-19.

At least ten counts were recorded for this clone. The chain employs TRBV4-2 and TRBJ1-2; D unresolved. This CDR3 is built from 14 residues. The germline V gene has CDR1 LGHNA and CDR2 YNFKEQ. Trimming left V 4 bases short and J 2 bases short, with 11 bases between. The CDR3 bases are TGTGCCAGCAGCCGGGAGCAGGTCAACTATGGCTACACCTTC. This encodes CASSREQVNYGYTF.

This clone was seen a single time. The chain combines TRBV5-6 with TRBJ2-3; TRBD1 agrees at 7 bases. This CDR3 is 16 amino acids long. With V trimmed by 1 base and J by 4 bases, 9 bases remained unmatched. The germline V gene encodes CDR1 SGHDT and CDR2 YYEEEE. In DNA, the CDR3 is TGTGCCAGCAGCTTGTACGTGACAGGGACAGCAGATACGCAGTATTTT. As protein: CASSLYVTGTADTQYF.

This chain uses TRBV7-2 with TRBJ1-2; no clear D gene. V was shortened by 5 bases and J by 0 bases, with 10 bases between the two germline ends. CDR3 length equals 14 residues. Germline V gene lookup returns CDR1 SGHTA and CDR2 FQGNSA. The CDR3 coding sequence is TGTGCCAGCAGCACGGGTCCTTCTAACTATGGCTACACCTTC. This codes for CASSTGPSNYGYTF.

The V gene is TRBV7-2, the J gene TRBJ1-3; no firm D call. Per germline, CDR1 SGHTA and CDR2 FQGNSA. Between the trimmed V and J ends, which lost 2 bases and 4 bases, there was a span of 12 bases. The CDR3 sequence is 15 residues long. In nucleotides, the CDR3 is TGTGCCAGCAGCTTAAGTGTGCCGGGGGGAAACACCATATATTTT. It codes for CASSLSVPGGNTIYF.

V gene TRBV7-2 combines with J gene TRBJ1-5; TRBD1 agrees at 7 bases. The germline CDR1 and CDR2 sequences are SGHTA and FQGNSA. CDR3 size: 14 residues. With 4 bases clipped from V and 4 bases from J, the junction kept 4 bases outside the gene matches. The CDR3 here is CASSWTGGNQPQHF. The CDR3 nucleotides are TGTGCCAGCAGCTGGACAGGAGGGAATCAGCCCCAGCATTTT.

J is TRBJ1-2 and V is TRBV29-1, with 8 bases matching TRBD1. Per germline, CDR1 SQVTM and CDR2 ANQGSEA. V was pared by 0 bases and J by 12 bases, with 9 bases of the junction left unmatched. This CDR3 is built from 13 residues. The CDR3, as DNA: TGCAGCGTTGAAGATCGGGGGTGGACAGGGAACACCTTC. Its translation: CSVEDRGWTGNTF. Looking up the rest from reference TRBV29-1 and TRBJ1-2 gives the full variable domain: SAVISQKPSRDICQRGTSLTIQCQVDSQVTMMFWYRQQPGQSLTLIATANQGSEATYESGFVIDKFPISRPNLTFSTLTVSNMSPEDSSIYLCSVEDRGWTGNTFGSGTRLTVV.

The V call is TRBV5-1, the J call TRBJ2-5; TRBD1 matches 8 bases. This CDR3 contains 13 residues. V shed 4 bases, J shed 3 bases, and the junction held 2 bases outside the gene matches. The germline V gene has CDR1 SGHRS and CDR2 YFSETQ. The CDR3 loop is CASSVTGEETQYF. The DNA of the CDR3 is TGCGCCAGCAGCGTGACAGGGGAAGAGACCCAGTACTTC.

This clone occurred once. The V and J genes are TRBV10-3 and TRBJ2-3, with TRBD2 identical over 9 bases. CDR3 length: 15 amino acids. Germline CDR1 reads ENHRY; CDR2 reads SYGVKD. V trimming: 10 bases; J trimming: 6 bases; junction bases outside the gene matches: 14. The CDR3 here is CATREAGGPLDTQYF. In DNA, the CDR3 is TGTGCCACACGCGAGGCGGGGGGGCCCTTGGATACGCAGTATTTT.

The CDR3 sequence: CATTVDFSTYEQYF. Written as DNA, the CDR3 is TGTGCCACAACGGTGGACTTTTCTACCTACGAGCAGTACTTC. V gene TRBV7-2 combines with J gene TRBJ2-7; D perhaps matches TRBD2 (5 bases). Germline CDR1 is SGHTA and CDR2 is FQGNSA. V gave up 10 bases and J gave up 2 bases, with 18 bases separating them. There are 14 residues in the CDR3. The full variable domain, with the rest looked up from reference TRBV7-2 and TRBJ2-7, is GAGVSQSPSNKVTEKGKDVELRCDPISGHTALYWYRQSLGQGLEFLIYFQGNSAPDKSGLPSDRFSAERTGGSVSTLTIQRTQQEDSAVYLCATTVDFSTYEQYFGPGTRLTVT.

This chain links TRBV13 with TRBJ1-2, with a possible D match to TRBD1 (6 bases). The CDR3 extends over 12 amino acids. CDR1 is PRHDT, CDR2 FYEKMQ, per germline (reference sequence). Trimming took off 5 bases at V and 6 bases at J, with 10 bases between the two ends. CDR3 bases: TGTGCCAGCAGCCGAAACAGGGATGGCTACACCTTC. It codes for CASSRNRDGYTF. Full variable domain (missing parts from reference TRBV13 and TRBJ1-2): AAGVIQSPRHLIKEKRETATLKCYPIPRHDTVYWYQQGPGQDPQFLISFYEKMQSDKGSIPDRFSAQQFSDYHSELNMSSLELGDSALYFCASSRNRDGYTFGSGTRLTVV.

The chain recombines TRBV28 with TRBJ1-2; weak D call: TRBD1 (6 bases). The CDR3 totals 14 residues. Deletions cut 6 bases from V and 7 bases from J, with 18 bases between. Germline CDR1 is MDHEN and CDR2 is SYDVKM. CDR3 DNA: TGTGCCAGCAGATTTACCACAGGGACACTTGGCTACACCTTC. It yields the protein CASRFTTGTLGYTF.

The count of this clone is one. V is TRBV6-5 and J is TRBJ2-6; D gene uncertain. V lost 5 bases and J 2 bases, leaving 10 bases between the germline ends. Looked up from germline, CDR1 is MNHEY and CDR2 is SVGAGI. The CDR3 length is 15 residues. CDR3 coding DNA: TGTGCCAGCAGTCCTACTACTGCTGGGGCCAACGTCCTGACTTTC. This translates into CASSPTTAGANVLTF.

The genes are TRBV5-4 and TRBJ1-2; TRBD1 matches at 9 bases. Germline V gives CDR1 SGHNT, CDR2 YYREEE (reference sequence). With 3 bases clipped from V and 3 bases from J, the junction kept 9 bases outside the gene matches. There are 16 residues in the CDR3. The CDR3 sequence is CASSSGGQGRDYGYTF. CDR3 nucleotides: TGTGCCAGCAGCTCGGGGGGACAGGGACGTGACTATGGCTACACCTTC.